This T cell receptor beta chain appears in the sequencing data of a study of control samples from healthy donors and cancer patients. This clone was seen a handful of times. The protocol was immunoSEQ multiplex PCR, while the TCRdb copy is restricted to in-frame clones and leaves out a portion. The sample has about 410,000 clones, 75% to 95% seen once; the top ten hold around 6.4%. Germline CDR1 LNHNV, CDR2 YYDKDF (reference sequence). Trimming stripped 0 bases from V and 7 bases from J, with 10 bases between. The CDR3 has 14 residues. The sequencing sample was made of PBMCs. The receptor comes from a man aged 35-49 years with head and neck cancer. This chain joins TRBV15 and TRBJ2-1, with D tentatively TRBD1 or TRBD2 (5 bases each). The CDR3 DNA sequence: TGTGCCACCAGCAGAGATCGGGACGCAAATGAGCAGTTCTTC. Its protein is CATSRDRDANEQFF.